Listed below are T cell receptor beta chains from one sample, sequenced in a study of shared clonotypes between healthy human individuals. Some clones are missing from TCRdb's copy, which holds only in-frame ones; the method was immunoSEQ multiplex PCR. Here the sample spans 2 million to 2.5 million clones, approximately 94% being singletons. Sequenced: naive CD4+ T cells sorted from blood. Source of these receptors: a man aged 18 to 29 in good health. The CDR3 runs from the conserved cysteine through the conserved F or W. The order of the fields is J gene, D gene, V gene, clone size, CDR3 DNA, CDR3 protein. The D gene is left open where the match is weak. Some rows mark clone size as missing; the rest say once, few, many or name a class of expanded clone.

j_gene: TRBJ1-1
d_gene: -
v_gene: TRBV4-1
abundance: -
CDR3nt: TGCGCCAGCAGCCAAGATTTGGGGGCTGGGGACACTGAAGCTTTCTTT
CDR3aa: CASSQDLGAGDTEAFF

j_gene: TRBJ1-1
d_gene: -
v_gene: TRBV5-4
abundance: -
CDR3nt: TGTGCCAGCAGCTTAGGAGAAAAGAACACTGAAGCTTTCTTT
CDR3aa: CASSLGEKNTEAFF

j_gene: TRBJ2-7
d_gene: -
v_gene: TRBV10-2
abundance: -
CDR3nt: TGCGCCAGCAGTGCTGAGGGGCTGGGGACCTACGAGCAGTACTTC
CDR3aa: CASSAEGLGTYEQYF

j_gene: TRBJ2-7
d_gene: -
v_gene: TRBV7-9
abundance: -
CDR3nt: TGTGCCAGCAGCTTAGGGAGGGTAGTCTACGAGCAGTACTTC
CDR3aa: CASSLGRVVYEQYF

j_gene: TRBJ2-2
d_gene: TRBD2
v_gene: TRBV5-1
abundance: -
CDR3nt: TGCGCCAGCGGGGAGGGTAGGACAACCGGGGAGCTGTTTTTT
CDR3aa: CASGEGRTTGELFF

j_gene: TRBJ1-5
d_gene: -
v_gene: TRBV28
abundance: -
CDR3nt: TGTGCCAGCAGTTTAGGCCAGGCTGGAAATCAGCCCCAGCATTTT
CDR3aa: CASSLGQAGNQPQHF

j_gene: TRBJ1-2
d_gene: -
v_gene: TRBV5-1
abundance: -
CDR3nt: TGCGCCAGCAGCTTGGTGGCAGCTCAAAACTATGGCTACACCTTC
CDR3aa: CASSLVAAQNYGYTF

j_gene: TRBJ2-1
d_gene: TRBD2
v_gene: TRBV7-2
abundance: -
CDR3nt: TGTGCCAGCACGGGGGGATGGGGGACGTATGAGCAGTTCTTC
CDR3aa: CASTGGWGTYEQFF

j_gene: TRBJ2-2
d_gene: -
v_gene: TRBV11-2
abundance: -
CDR3nt: TGTGCCAGCAGCCCTGGGCTCGCCGGGGAGCTGTTTTTT
CDR3aa: CASSPGLAGELFF

j_gene: TRBJ1-2
d_gene: -
v_gene: TRBV15
abundance: -
CDR3nt: TGTGCCACCAGCCTTCGTTGGGGGTTTAACTATGGCTACACCTTC
CDR3aa: CATSLRWGFNYGYTF

j_gene: TRBJ1-4
d_gene: -
v_gene: TRBV5-1
abundance: -
CDR3nt: TGCGCCAGCAGCTTGGAAGGGGGAGGTGAAAAACTGTTTTTT
CDR3aa: CASSLEGGGEKLFF

j_gene: TRBJ1-5
d_gene: -
v_gene: TRBV7-9
abundance: once
CDR3nt: TGTGCCAGCAGCTTAGGGTGGGGGCAGCAGCCCCAGCATTTT
CDR3aa: CASSLGWGQQPQHF

j_gene: TRBJ2-1
d_gene: -
v_gene: TRBV10-2
abundance: -
CDR3nt: TGCGCCAGCAGTGTGTCCCGGGTCGAATTCAATGAGCAGTTCTTC
CDR3aa: CASSVSRVEFNEQFF

j_gene: TRBJ2-1
d_gene: -
v_gene: TRBV4-2
abundance: -
CDR3nt: TGTGCCAGCAGCCAAGATACCGTCGATGAGCAGTTCTTC
CDR3aa: CASSQDTVDEQFF

j_gene: TRBJ2-6
d_gene: -
v_gene: TRBV4-2
abundance: -
CDR3nt: TGTGCCAGCAGCCATAGCCAGGCGACCTCTCAGGGGGCCAACGTCCTGACTTTC
CDR3aa: CASSHSQATSQGANVLTF

j_gene: TRBJ1-1
d_gene: -
v_gene: TRBV2
abundance: -
CDR3nt: TGTGCCAGCAGTGAAACAGGGCGCTCCACTGAAGCTTTCTTT
CDR3aa: CASSETGRSTEAFF

j_gene: TRBJ1-3
d_gene: -
v_gene: TRBV18
abundance: -
CDR3nt: TGTGCCAGCTCACAGACCGACTCTGGAAACACCATATATTTT
CDR3aa: CASSQTDSGNTIYF

j_gene: TRBJ1-1
d_gene: -
v_gene: TRBV7-6
abundance: -
CDR3nt: TGTGCCAGCAGCCCGCGGAGGGAAAGGGGAACACTGTGGTCTGAAGCTTTCTTT
CDR3aa: CASSPRRERGTLWSEAFF

j_gene: TRBJ1-2
d_gene: -
v_gene: TRBV10-3
abundance: -
CDR3nt: TGTGCCATCAGCCCGAATTTACATGGCTACACCTTC
CDR3aa: CAISPNLHGYTF

j_gene: TRBJ1-1
d_gene: -
v_gene: TRBV5-6
abundance: -
CDR3nt: TGTGCCAGCAGCTTGGAGGGGTTGAACACTGAAGCTTTCTTT
CDR3aa: CASSLEGLNTEAFF

j_gene: TRBJ1-3
d_gene: -
v_gene: TRBV29-1
abundance: -
CDR3nt: TGCAGCGTTGTGTCGGGGGGACTTGGAAACACCATATATTTT
CDR3aa: CSVVSGGLGNTIYF

j_gene: TRBJ2-2
d_gene: -
v_gene: TRBV6-5
abundance: -
CDR3nt: TGTGCCAGTTCACAGACGAACACCGGGGAGCTGTTTTTT
CDR3aa: CASSQTNTGELFF

j_gene: TRBJ1-1
d_gene: -
v_gene: TRBV4-1
abundance: -
CDR3nt: TGCGCCAGCAGCCCGACGGGGAACAGGCATAACACTGAAGCTTTCTTT
CDR3aa: CASSPTGNRHNTEAFF

j_gene: TRBJ2-2
d_gene: -
v_gene: TRBV7-2
abundance: -
CDR3nt: TGTGCCAGCAGCCGGGGCCCGGGAACCGGGGAGCTGTTTTTT
CDR3aa: CASSRGPGTGELFF

j_gene: TRBJ1-1
d_gene: -
v_gene: TRBV4-1
abundance: -
CDR3nt: TGCGCCAGCAGCCAGGCCCAGAGGTGGGCTGGAACTGAAGCTTTCTTT
CDR3aa: CASSQAQRWAGTEAFF

j_gene: TRBJ1-1
d_gene: -
v_gene: TRBV6-5
abundance: -
CDR3nt: TGTGCCAGCAGTAGAGGACAGTTGAACACTGAAGCTTTCTTT
CDR3aa: CASSRGQLNTEAFF

j_gene: TRBJ2-2
d_gene: -
v_gene: TRBV9
abundance: -
CDR3nt: TGTGCCAGCAGCGGGTCCGAGTTAGTCGGGGAGCTGTTTTTT
CDR3aa: CASSGSELVGELFF

j_gene: TRBJ1-1
d_gene: -
v_gene: TRBV7-3
abundance: -
CDR3nt: TGTGCCAGCAGCCAGGGGACACCGAACACTGAAGCTTTCTTT
CDR3aa: CASSQGTPNTEAFF

j_gene: TRBJ2-6
d_gene: -
v_gene: TRBV4-3
abundance: -
CDR3nt: TGCGCCAGCAGCCAAGAGTATTTTAGGTTGTCTGGGGCCAACGTCCTGACTTTC
CDR3aa: CASSQEYFRLSGANVLTF

j_gene: TRBJ2-7
d_gene: TRBD2
v_gene: TRBV7-2
abundance: -
CDR3nt: TGTGCCAGCAGCCTGGGACTAGCGGAGACCTACGAGCAGTACTTC
CDR3aa: CASSLGLAETYEQYF

j_gene: TRBJ1-1
d_gene: -
v_gene: TRBV7-9
abundance: -
CDR3nt: TGTGCCGGTACTCTGCCCCTTATGAACACTGAAGCTTTCTTT
CDR3aa: CAGTLPLMNTEAFF

j_gene: TRBJ2-2
d_gene: -
v_gene: TRBV27
abundance: -
CDR3nt: TGTGCCAGCAGTTTTAAGGGAGGCACCGGGGAGCTGTTTTTT
CDR3aa: CASSFKGGTGELFF

j_gene: TRBJ1-6
d_gene: -
v_gene: TRBV19
abundance: -
CDR3nt: TGTGCCAGTAGTAGCCGGACAGAGTCGGCACCCCTCCACTTT
CDR3aa: CASSSRTESAPLHF

j_gene: TRBJ2-3
d_gene: TRBD2
v_gene: TRBV2
abundance: -
CDR3nt: TGTGCCAGCAGTGAAGCAGGACTAGCGGGGGCAGATACGCAGTATTTT
CDR3aa: CASSEAGLAGADTQYF

j_gene: TRBJ2-4
d_gene: TRBD1
v_gene: TRBV19
abundance: once
CDR3nt: TGTGCCAGTAGTACGGGACAGACCCTAGCCAAAAACATTCAGTACTTC
CDR3aa: CASSTGQTLAKNIQYF

j_gene: TRBJ1-2
d_gene: -
v_gene: TRBV6-5
abundance: -
CDR3nt: TGTGCCAGCAGCCACCCTAACAGGGCTGACTATGGCTACACCTTC
CDR3aa: CASSHPNRADYGYTF

j_gene: TRBJ2-7
d_gene: TRBD1
v_gene: TRBV9
abundance: -
CDR3nt: TGTGCCAGCAGCTTAGGACAGGGGTCCTCCTACGAGCAGTACTTC
CDR3aa: CASSLGQGSSYEQYF

j_gene: TRBJ1-4
d_gene: TRBD1
v_gene: TRBV6-1
abundance: once
CDR3nt: TGTGCCGGGTCGGGACAGATTAATGAAAAACTGTTTTTT
CDR3aa: CAGSGQINEKLFF

j_gene: TRBJ1-2
d_gene: -
v_gene: TRBV2
abundance: -
CDR3nt: TGTGCCAGCAGGCGAGAGAGAGGAGACGTCGGCTACACCTTC
CDR3aa: CASRRERGDVGYTF

j_gene: TRBJ2-6
d_gene: -
v_gene: TRBV4-1
abundance: -
CDR3nt: TGCGCCAGCAGCCAAGTGGGGGCTGGGGCCAACGTCCTGACTTTC
CDR3aa: CASSQVGAGANVLTF

j_gene: TRBJ2-1
d_gene: -
v_gene: TRBV10-3
abundance: -
CDR3nt: TGTGCCATCAGCCCCCAAACCCTCTCCTACAATGAGCAGTTCTTC
CDR3aa: CAISPQTLSYNEQFF

j_gene: TRBJ2-5
d_gene: TRBD2
v_gene: TRBV7-3
abundance: -
CDR3nt: TGTGCCAGCAGCTTAGGACTAGGCGGGCAAGAGACCCAGTACTTC
CDR3aa: CASSLGLGGQETQYF

j_gene: TRBJ2-7
d_gene: -
v_gene: TRBV11-3
abundance: -
CDR3nt: TGTGCCAGCAGCCGCAGGGTGGCCGAGCAGTACTTC
CDR3aa: CASSRRVAEQYF

j_gene: TRBJ2-3
d_gene: TRBD2
v_gene: TRBV6-1
abundance: -
CDR3nt: TGTGCCAGCAGTGAATCGGCAGCGGGAGTCACAGATACGCAGTATTTT
CDR3aa: CASSESAAGVTDTQYF

j_gene: TRBJ2-7
d_gene: -
v_gene: TRBV2
abundance: -
CDR3nt: TGTGCCAGTGCAGTACAGGGTTCGGGCGAGCAGTACTTC
CDR3aa: CASAVQGSGEQYF

j_gene: TRBJ2-1
d_gene: -
v_gene: TRBV5-1
abundance: once
CDR3nt: TGCGCCAGCAGACCAGGTCTAGACGAGCAGTTCTTC
CDR3aa: CASRPGLDEQFF

j_gene: TRBJ1-1
d_gene: -
v_gene: TRBV7-2
abundance: few
CDR3nt: TGTGCCAGCAGCTTTGTAGGGGAAGGCACTGAAGCTTTCTTT
CDR3aa: CASSFVGEGTEAFF

j_gene: TRBJ1-2
d_gene: -
v_gene: TRBV30
abundance: -
CDR3nt: TGTGCCTGGGGGGGACTATCAGGACAGCTCTATGGCTACACCTTC
CDR3aa: CAWGGLSGQLYGYTF

j_gene: TRBJ2-7
d_gene: TRBD1
v_gene: TRBV5-1
abundance: -
CDR3nt: TGCGCCAGCAGCTTAGCAGGGGACAGGGGCCACGAGCAGTACTTC
CDR3aa: CASSLAGDRGHEQYF

j_gene: TRBJ2-2
d_gene: TRBD1
v_gene: TRBV10-3
abundance: -
CDR3nt: TGTGCCATCAGTGAGGGACAGGGTCGGACCGGGGAGCTGTTTTTT
CDR3aa: CAISEGQGRTGELFF

j_gene: TRBJ2-7
d_gene: TRBD1
v_gene: TRBV2
abundance: -
CDR3nt: TGTGCCAGCAGCCCTTCGACAGGGGTTCAGGTGGAGCAGTACTTC
CDR3aa: CASSPSTGVQVEQYF